This T cell receptor (beta chain) was found in a study of cytomegalovirus exposure and HLA in healthy donors. Across the whole study: One earlier analysis, a look at roughly 170 million T cells, found some 100 million unique TCR beta sequences. Study results and limitations: Presence/absence analyses rested on an assumption that sequencing depth was roughly uniform across donors. Previous analysis showed most TCR beta V segments were productive about 87% or about 30% of the time.

The PCR made use of 60 Vbeta and 13 Jbeta primers. Profiling relied on immunoSEQ multiplex PCR, and the TCRdb table lists in-frame clones only, not all of them. The data show 100,000 to 150,000 clones, roughly four fifths seen once. The ends were cut back, 6 bases at V and 3 bases at J, with 12 bases in the middle. In germline, CDR1 is MNHEY, CDR2 SVGAGI. The CDR3 length is 13 residues. As regards this clone: Its antigen is undetermined.

V gene TRBV6-5 combines with J gene TRBJ2-7, with a possible D match to TRBD1 (6 bases). Sequencing was performed on PBMCs. The sequence was obtained from a woman aged 55-75 years in good health and CMV-seropositive. The CDR3 here is CASRRQESYEQYF. For the CDR3, the DNA is TGTGCCAGCAGACGACAGGAGAGCTACGAGCAGTACTTC.